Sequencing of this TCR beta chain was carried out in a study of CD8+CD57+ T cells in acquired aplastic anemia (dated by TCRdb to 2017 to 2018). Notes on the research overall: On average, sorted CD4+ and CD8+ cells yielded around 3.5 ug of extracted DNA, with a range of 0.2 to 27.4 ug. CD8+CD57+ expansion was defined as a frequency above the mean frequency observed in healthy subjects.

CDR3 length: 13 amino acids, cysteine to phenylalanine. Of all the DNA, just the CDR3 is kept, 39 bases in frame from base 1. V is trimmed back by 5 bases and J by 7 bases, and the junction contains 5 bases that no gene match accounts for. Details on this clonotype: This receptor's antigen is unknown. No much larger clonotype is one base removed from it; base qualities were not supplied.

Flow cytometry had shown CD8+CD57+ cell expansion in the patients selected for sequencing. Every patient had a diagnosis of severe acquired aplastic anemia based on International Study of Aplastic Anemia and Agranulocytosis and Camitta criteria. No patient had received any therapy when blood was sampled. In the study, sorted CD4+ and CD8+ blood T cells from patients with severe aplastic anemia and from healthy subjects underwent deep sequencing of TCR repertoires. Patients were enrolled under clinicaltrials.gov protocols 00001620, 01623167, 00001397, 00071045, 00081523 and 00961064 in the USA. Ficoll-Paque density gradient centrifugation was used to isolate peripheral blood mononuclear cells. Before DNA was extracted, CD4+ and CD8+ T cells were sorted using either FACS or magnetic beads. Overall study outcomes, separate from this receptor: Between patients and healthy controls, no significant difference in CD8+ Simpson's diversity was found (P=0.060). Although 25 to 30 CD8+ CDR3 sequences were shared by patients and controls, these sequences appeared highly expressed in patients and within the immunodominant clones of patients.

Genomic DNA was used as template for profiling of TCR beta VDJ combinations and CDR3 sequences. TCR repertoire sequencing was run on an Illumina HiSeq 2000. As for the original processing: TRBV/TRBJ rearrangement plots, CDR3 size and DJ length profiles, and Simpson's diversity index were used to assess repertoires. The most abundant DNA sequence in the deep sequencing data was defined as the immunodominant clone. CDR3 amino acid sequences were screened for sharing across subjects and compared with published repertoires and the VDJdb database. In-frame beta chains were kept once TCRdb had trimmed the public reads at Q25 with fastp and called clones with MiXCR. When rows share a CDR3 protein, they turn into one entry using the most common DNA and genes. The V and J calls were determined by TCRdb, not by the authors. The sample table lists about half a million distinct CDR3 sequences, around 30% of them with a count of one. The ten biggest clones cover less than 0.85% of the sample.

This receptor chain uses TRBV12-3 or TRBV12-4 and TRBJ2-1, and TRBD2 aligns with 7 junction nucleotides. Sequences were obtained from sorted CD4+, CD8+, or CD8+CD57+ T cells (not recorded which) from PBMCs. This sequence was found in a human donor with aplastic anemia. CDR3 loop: CASSARTRNEQFF. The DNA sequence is TGTGCCAGCAGTGCCCGGACTAGGAATGAGCAGTTCTTC.